This T cell receptor (beta chain) was sequenced during a study of Tregs in tolerant kidney transplant recipients. This clone was detected once. Its antigen is undetermined. Sequencing used immunoSEQ multiplex PCR; TCRdb keeps in-frame clones, though not all of them. The sample shows 2,000 to 2,500 clones, roughly 46% of them seen only once. The sample taken for sequencing was Tregs from blood cultured with allogeneic cells. This sequence was found in a human donor in good health.

The CDR3 nucleotides are TGTGCCAGCAGCTTGGGGGCAGGGGGCTTCTACGAGCAGTACTTC. Protein sequence: CASSLGAGGFYEQYF. The rearrangement links TRBV5-5 to TRBJ2-7, with 8 nucleotides matching TRBD1. J lost 3 bases, V lost 0 bases, and 5 bases had no gene match. CDR1 SGHKS and CDR2 YYEKEE come from the germline V gene (reference sequence). The CDR3 runs 15 residues.